A selection of T cell receptor beta chains follows, all from one sample in a study of a mutant IDH1 vaccine in newly diagnosed glioma. Their antigen targets remain unknown. Some clones are missing from TCRdb's copy, which holds only in-frame ones; the method was immunoSEQ multiplex PCR. This table has tens of thousands of clones, around 74% appearing once. The sequencing used PBMCs, collected from a glioma patient whose treatment included an IDH1 peptide vaccine. These receptors came from a man aged 45-65 years with glioma. Both conserved end residues are part of each CDR3. D genes are given only for firm matches. Clone size, where shown, is once, few, many, or a class for clones that have expanded.

CDR3 | DNA | size | J | D | V
CSVEEGGFEQYF | TGCAGCGTTGAAGAAGGCGGTTTCGAGCAGTACTTC | . | TRBJ2-7 | . | TRBV29-1
CAWSWGRGIRPLHF | TGTGCCTGGAGTTGGGGCAGGGGGATAAGGCCCCTCCACTTT | . | TRBJ1-6 | TRBD1 | TRBV30
CASSPQGSGTEAFF | TGTGCCAGCAGCCCTCAGGGGAGTGGTACTGAAGCTTTCTTT | . | TRBJ1-1 | . | TRBV7-9
CASKDQETQYF | TGTGCCAGCAAGGACCAAGAGACCCAGTACTTC | . | TRBJ2-5 | . | TRBV7-2
CASSLGQGTQYF | TGTGCCAGCAGCCTGGGGCAGGGGACCCAGTACTTC | . | TRBJ2-5 | . | TRBV7-2
CASSPGTVSQETQYF | TGTGCCAGCAGCCCCGGGACAGTCTCACAAGAGACCCAGTACTTC | . | TRBJ2-5 | TRBD1 | TRBV9
CSAGGTVGTDTQYF | TGCAGCGCCGGGGGGACAGTTGGCACAGATACGCAGTATTTT | . | TRBJ2-3 | . | TRBV29-1
CASSLGDRRGGYTF | TGTGCCAGCAGTTTAGGGGACCGGAGGGGAGGCTACACCTTC | . | TRBJ1-2 | . | TRBV28
CASLGQKNSNQPQHF | TGTGCCAGCCTAGGACAGAAGAATAGCAATCAGCCCCAGCATTTT | few | TRBJ1-5 | . | TRBV6-1
CATRGGYSNQPQHF | TGTGCCACCAGGGGGGGGTATAGCAATCAGCCCCAGCATTTT | . | TRBJ1-5 | . | TRBV15
CASSEGGTGGSGYTF | TGTGCCAGCAGTGAAGGAGGGACAGGGGGCTCTGGCTACACCTTC | . | TRBJ1-2 | TRBD1 | TRBV25-1
CASSLGIQETQYF | TGTGCCAGCAGCTTGGGCATACAAGAGACCCAGTACTTC | . | TRBJ2-5 | . | TRBV11-3
CASSSPGTGTAEQYF | TGTGCCAGCAGCTCTCCCGGGACAGGGACGGCCGAGCAGTACTTC | . | TRBJ2-7 | TRBD1 | TRBV5-8
CASGGQGNQPQHF | TGTGCCAGCGGGGGACAGGGCAATCAGCCCCAGCATTTT | . | TRBJ1-5 | TRBD1 | TRBV2
CASSPGTGLEQYF | TGTGCTAGCAGCCCGGGGACAGGCCTCGAGCAGTACTTC | . | TRBJ2-7 | TRBD1 | TRBV7-7
CASRQGFGYTF | TGTGCCAGTAGACAGGGATTTGGCTACACCTTC | . | TRBJ1-2 | TRBD1 | TRBV6-5
CAISRDTYNEQFF | TGTGCCATCAGTCGGGACACCTACAATGAGCAGTTCTTC | . | TRBJ2-1 | . | TRBV10-3
CASSLDRGDYGYTF | TGTGCCAGCAGTTTAGACAGGGGGGACTATGGCTACACCTTC | . | TRBJ1-2 | TRBD1 | TRBV27
CASSEQGPNQPQHF | TGTGCCAGCAGCGAACAGGGGCCAAATCAGCCCCAGCATTTT | once | TRBJ1-5 | TRBD1 | TRBV6-5
CATDQGARTGELFF | TGTGCCACCGATCAGGGGGCGAGAACCGGGGAGCTGTTTTTT | . | TRBJ2-2 | TRBD1 | TRBV15
CASSRLGPWNTEAFF | TGTGCCAGCAGCCGGCTCGGGCCATGGAACACTGAAGCTTTCTTT | . | TRBJ1-1 | . | TRBV14
CASSALTGGNSYEQYF | TGTGCCAGCAGCGCCCTCACAGGGGGAAACTCCTACGAGCAGTACTTC | medium-sized | TRBJ2-7 | TRBD1 | TRBV28
CAWSGGTSLNEQFF | TGTGCCTGGAGTGGAGGTACTAGCCTCAATGAGCAGTTCTTC | . | TRBJ2-1 | . | TRBV30
CASSDLGQGNQPQHF | TGTGCCAGCAGTGACTTAGGACAGGGGAATCAGCCCCAGCATTTT | . | TRBJ1-5 | TRBD1 | TRBV2
CASSPEVGNQPQHF | TGTGCCAGCTCACCAGAAGTGGGGAATCAGCCCCAGCATTTT | . | TRBJ1-5 | . | TRBV18
CASSTSRQTQETQYF | TGTGCCAGCAGTACCTCTCGGCAGACCCAAGAGACCCAGTACTTC | . | TRBJ2-5 | . | TRBV2
CSVEGNSNTEAFF | TGCAGCGTTGAGGGCAACTCAAACACTGAAGCTTTCTTT | . | TRBJ1-1 | . | TRBV29-1
CASSLEQGPQHF | TGTGCCAGCAGCCTAGAACAGGGCCCCCAGCATTTT | . | TRBJ1-5 | . | TRBV7-9
CAWSRRGGGVETQYF | TGTGCCTGGAGTCGGCGGGGGGGCGGGGTAGAGACCCAGTACTTC | . | TRBJ2-5 | TRBD2 | TRBV30
CASSPPGTGSEKLFF | TGTGCCAGCAGCCCACCCGGGACAGGGAGTGAAAAACTGTTTTTT | . | TRBJ1-4 | TRBD1 | TRBV5-5
CACAPGLAPYNEQFF | TGTGCCTGCGCACCGGGACTAGCCCCTTACAATGAGCAGTTCTTC | once | TRBJ2-1 | TRBD2 | TRBV30
CASTQALTAEAFF | TGTGCCAGCACCCAAGCCCTGACTGCTGAAGCTTTCTTT | . | TRBJ1-1 | . | TRBV2
CASSQDAGQGAYQPQHF | TGCGCCAGCAGCCAAGATGCCGGACAGGGGGCTTATCAGCCCCAGCATTTT | . | TRBJ1-5 | TRBD1 | TRBV4-1
CASSNPGELFF | TGTGCCAGCAGCAATCCCGGGGAGCTGTTTTTT | . | TRBJ2-2 | . | TRBV7-2
CASSVLAGGQETQYF | TGTGCCAGCAGTGTACTAGCGGGGGGCCAAGAGACCCAGTACTTC | . | TRBJ2-5 | TRBD2 | TRBV25-1
CSVVAAREQYF | TGCAGCGTTGTCGCCGCGAGGGAGCAGTACTTC | . | TRBJ2-7 | . | TRBV29-1
CASNIDRTDTQYF | TGTGCCAGCAACATAGACAGAACAGATACGCAGTATTTT | . | TRBJ2-3 | . | TRBV7-2
CASSLAQTRGTEAFF | TGCGCCAGCAGCTTGGCCCAGACCCGGGGTACTGAAGCTTTCTTT | . | TRBJ1-1 | . | TRBV5-1
CASSLSSTEAFF | TGTGCCAGCAGCTTGAGCAGCACTGAAGCTTTCTTT | . | TRBJ1-1 | . | TRBV5-6
CASSPDYRGYGYTF | TGTGCCAGCAGCCCGGACTATCGGGGCTATGGCTACACCTTC | . | TRBJ1-2 | . | TRBV9
CASTGRSTGELFF | TGTGCCAGCACGGGGAGAAGTACCGGGGAGCTGTTTTTT | . | TRBJ2-2 | . | TRBV6-5
CASSQDPKGETQYF | TGTGCCAGCAGCCAAGATCCGAAAGGGGAGACCCAGTACTTC | . | TRBJ2-5 | . | TRBV4-2
CARSLGPGGGDQPQHF | TGTGCCAGAAGCTTGGGTCCAGGGGGAGGAGATCAGCCCCAGCATTTT | . | TRBJ1-5 | TRBD1 | TRBV5-3
CAWSSTGVQPQHF | TGTGCCTGGAGTTCGACAGGGGTTCAGCCCCAGCATTTT | . | TRBJ1-5 | TRBD1 | TRBV30
CASSHVLTVNSNQPQHF | TGTGCCAGCAGCCACGTACTGACGGTTAATAGCAATCAGCCCCAGCATTTT | . | TRBJ1-5 | . | TRBV5-8
CASRSGWETQYF | TGTGCCAGCAGGAGTGGTTGGGAGACCCAGTACTTC | . | TRBJ2-5 | . | TRBV6-5
CASRPGMGPYEQYF | TGCGCCAGCAGACCCGGGATGGGCCCCTACGAGCAGTACTTC | . | TRBJ2-7 | . | TRBV5-1
CASSLRLDEAEAFF | TGTGCCAGCAGCTTGAGACTCGACGAGGCTGAAGCTTTCTTT | few | TRBJ1-1 | . | TRBV5-4
CASSLAGGDSPLHF | TGCGCCAGCAGCTTGGCGGGGGGGGATTCACCCCTCCACTTT | once | TRBJ1-6 | . | TRBV5-1
CASSSGQGGKLFF | TGTGCCAGCAGTTCCGGACAGGGCGGAAAACTGTTTTTT | . | TRBJ1-4 | TRBD1 | TRBV27
CASSSRYNEQFF | TGTGCCAGCAGCTCCCGGTACAATGAGCAGTTCTTC | medium-sized | TRBJ2-1 | . | TRBV7-9
CASSFMGYEQYF | TGTGCCAGCAGTTTTATGGGATACGAGCAGTACTTC | few | TRBJ2-7 | . | TRBV28
CASSVHGTSGALKNNEQFF | TGTGCCAGCAGCGTACATGGGACTAGCGGGGCCCTAAAGAACAATGAGCAGTTCTTC | . | TRBJ2-1 | TRBD2 | TRBV9
CASSPSSGFVAQYF | TGTGCCAGCAGCCCAAGTAGCGGGTTCGTGGCCCAGTACTTC | once | TRBJ2-5 | TRBD2 | TRBV14